Shown below are 30 T cell receptor beta chains from a single sample sequenced in a study of T cells in Graves' hyperthyroidism and ophthalmopathy. Regions amplified from RNA transcripts were the TCR beta CDR3 regions. An initial round of RT-PCR targeting the TCR CDR3 relied on the HTBI primer set. TCRdb re-analysed the multiplex PCR reads in MiXCR, keeping a single row per CDR3 protein. The sample contains 250,000 to 300,000 distinct CDR3 sequences, around 13% of which appear only once. The material sequenced was blood. Source of these receptors: a woman aged 35 to 49 with Graves' hyperthyroidism.

This clonotype appeared many times. The V and J genes are TRBV15 and TRBJ1-5; TRBD1 might be the D (5 bases). The germline V and J ends were trimmed by 1 base and 6 bases, with 10 bases remaining between them. Germline CDR1 LNHNV, CDR2 YYDKDF (reference sequence). This CDR3 comprises 14 residues. The CDR3 sequence is CATSRGGGGQPQHF. The CDR3 DNA is TGTGCCACCAGCAGAGGTGGGGGAGGTCAGCCCCAGCATTTT. Full variable domain (remainder filled in from reference TRBV15 and TRBJ1-5): DAMVIQNPRYQVTQFGKPVTLSCSQTLNHNVMYWYQQKSSQAPKLLFHYYDKDFNNEADTPDNFQSRRPNTSFCFLDIRSPGLGDTAMYLCATSRGGGGQPQHFGDGTRLSIL.

The chain carries TRBV4-1 and TRBJ2-7; D unresolved. Trimming pared 5 bases from V and 4 bases from J, leaving 18 bases between. Germline-derived CDR1 and CDR2 are MGHRA and YSYEKL. The CDR3 covers 15 residues. CDR3 loop: CASSVMITGAYEQYF. CDR3 DNA: TGCGCCAGCAGCGTTATGATAACCGGCGCTTACGAGCAGTACTTC.

The sample holds many counts of this clonotype. The chain has TRBV28 and TRBJ2-1; 7 bases fit TRBD2. Germline CDR1 MDHEN, CDR2 SYDVKM. This CDR3 comprises 16 residues. V shed 5 bases, J shed 7 bases, and the junction held 14 bases outside the gene matches. Here the CDR3 DNA reads TGTGCCAGCAGTATCTCCCTAGCGGCCTACGGTAATGAGCAGTTCTTC. Its protein product is CASSISLAAYGNEQFF. Full variable domain (missing parts from reference TRBV28 and TRBJ2-1): DVKVTQSSRYLVKRTGEKVFLECVQDMDHENMFWYRQDPGLGLRLIYFSYDVKMKEKGDIPEGYSVSREKKERFSLILESASTNQTSMYLCASSISLAAYGNEQFFGPGTRLTVL.

The chain links TRBV20-1 to TRBJ2-7; D call uncertain. Germline V gene sequence: CDR1 DFQATT, CDR2 SNEGSKA (reference sequence). Trimming left V 0 bases short and J 6 bases short, with 6 bases between. There are 11 residues in the CDR3. CDR3 in DNA: TGCAGTGCTAGAGATAACGTCGAGCAGTACTTC. Its translation: CSARDNVEQYF.

This clonotype was detected ten times or more. The rearrangement uses TRBV7-9 and TRBJ2-6; 10 nucleotides agree with TRBD2. J gave up 2 bases and V 5 bases, and 6 bases lay outside the gene matches. This CDR3 comprises 17 residues. Germline V CDR1 and CDR2: SEHNR, FQNEAQ (reference sequence). Written as DNA, the CDR3 is TGTGCCAGCAGCCCGAAGCGGGAGGGCCCTGGGGCCAACGTCCTGACTTTC. This translates into CASSPKREGPGANVLTF. The variable domain in full, with the rest retrieved from reference TRBV7-9 and TRBJ2-6, is DTGVSQNPRHKITKRGQNVTFRCDPISEHNRLYWYRQTLGQGPEFLTYFQNEAQLEKSRLLSDRFSAERPKGSFSTLEIQRTEQGDSAMYLCASSPKREGPGANVLTFGAGSRLTVL.

This clonotype came up many times. V is TRBV3-1 and J is TRBJ2-5, with TRBD1 identical over 9 bases. Trimming at V came to 5 bases and at J to 2 bases, leaving 0 bases not matched to a gene. This CDR3 has 13 amino acids. Germline V lookup: CDR1 LGHDT, CDR2 YNNKEL (reference sequence). CDR3 coding DNA: TGTGCCAGCAGCGGACAGGGGCAAGAGACCCAGTACTTC. This codes for CASSGQGQETQYF.

The V call is TRBV5-1, the J call TRBJ1-2; the D is unclear. Germline V gene sequence: CDR1 SGHRS, CDR2 YFSETQ. The CDR3 has 18 amino acids. The V end was cut by 3 bases, the J end by 2 bases, with 23 bases between. The CDR3 spells CASSYPEPFPDGNYGYTF. Written as DNA, the CDR3 is TGCGCCAGCAGCTACCCCGAACCCTTTCCAGATGGGAACTATGGCTACACCTTC.

This clonotype was counted many times. The chain is built from TRBV4-1 and TRBJ2-7; D unclear. V lost 0 bases to trimming and J lost 0 bases, with 12 bases between them. Germline lookup yields CDR1 MGHRA and CDR2 YSYEKL. The length of the CDR3 is 16 residues. Written as DNA, the CDR3 is TGCGCCAGCAGCCAAGATCCCCCCCAGACCTCCTACGAGCAGTACTTC. It yields the protein CASSQDPPQTSYEQYF.

This clonotype was recorded a few times. The V gene is TRBV7-2, the J gene TRBJ2-2; D unclear. Germline CDR1 and CDR2: SGHTA and FQGNSA. The V end was cut by 5 bases, the J end by 1 base, with 8 bases between. The CDR3 runs to 14 residues. In DNA form, the CDR3 reads TGTGCCAGCAGCCCCCCGGGGAACACCGGGGAGCTGTTTTTT. This codes for CASSPPGNTGELFF. The full variable domain, completed using reference TRBV7-2 and TRBJ2-2, is GAGVSQSPSNKVTEKGKDVELRCDPISGHTALYWYRQSLGQGLEFLIYFQGNSAPDKSGLPSDRFSAERTGGSVSTLTIQRTQQEDSAVYLCASSPPGNTGELFFGEGSRLTVL.

This clonotype was counted ten times or more. The chain recombines TRBV30 with TRBJ2-1; TRBD1 agrees at 10 bases. V shed 8 bases and J 5 bases; nucleotides not matched to a gene: 12. Germline V gene data show CDR1 as GTSNPN and CDR2 as SVGIG (reference sequence). This CDR3 spans 15 amino acids. CDR3 sequence: CAGHLDRGLNNEQFF. The DNA of the CDR3 is TGTGCCGGACACCTAGACAGGGGGCTCAACAATGAGCAGTTCTTC.

This clonotype was counted at least ten times. This sequence joins TRBV11-2 and TRBJ2-1; 8 positions agree with TRBD2. There are 16 residues in the CDR3. V lost 5 bases to trimming and J lost 2 bases; unmatched junction nucleotides: 8. Germline CDR1 reads SGHAT; CDR2 reads FQNNGV. The DNA for the CDR3 is TGTGCCAGCAGCCCCCAGGGTAGCGGGACCTACAATGAGCAGTTCTTC. This gives the protein CASSPQGSGTYNEQFF.

The table lists this clonotype with many counts. The V and J genes are TRBV10-3 and TRBJ2-2, with 10 bases lining up with TRBD1. The CDR3 loop spans 15 amino acids. The germline V gene has CDR1 ENHRY and CDR2 SYGVKD. J lost 1 base, V lost 6 bases, and 2 bases had no gene match. CDR3: CAISRDRGNTGELFF. The DNA for the CDR3 is TGTGCCATCAGCCGGGACAGGGGGAACACCGGGGAGCTGTTTTTT.

This clonotype was seen ten or more times. This chain joins TRBV12-3 or TRBV12-4 and TRBJ2-5; 8 positions match TRBD2. After removal of 6 bases from V and 5 bases from J, the junction contained 5 bases not matched to a gene. The CDR3 runs to 13 residues. CDR3 coding DNA: TGTGCCAGCAGCTCTCTAGCGGGCGAGACCCAGTACTTC. It encodes CASSSLAGETQYF.

This clonotype was detected a few times. The chain uses TRBV7-8 and TRBJ2-4; 7 nucleotides align to TRBD2. Germline loops: CDR1 SGHVS, CDR2 FQNEAQ. This CDR3 has 13 residues. The ends lost 1 base at V and 12 bases at J; junction bases unmatched: 6. This CDR3 reads CASSLVGSGTQYF. CDR3 sequence (DNA): TGTGCCAGCAGCTTAGTGGGGAGCGGGACTCAGTACTTC.

This clonotype was detected ten times or more. This chain joins TRBV6-1 and TRBJ1-5, with TRBD1 as a possible D gene (6 bases). Germline CDR1 reads MNHNS; CDR2 reads SASEGT. V was clipped by 3 bases and J by 2 bases, with 11 bases between them. CDR3 size: 15 residues. In DNA form, the CDR3 reads TGTGCCAGCAGTGAGTTTTCAGGGGGCAATCAGCCCCAGCATTTT. Amino acid sequence: CASSEFSGGNQPQHF.

This clonotype has just one count. The chain links TRBV6-2 or TRBV6-3 to TRBJ2-5, with a tentative D call TRBD1 (6 bases). There are 15 residues in the CDR3. CDR1 is MNHEY and CDR2 is SVGEGT in the germline V gene. Trimming shortened V by 4 bases and J by 4 bases, and 16 bases separated the two germline ends. The chain's CDR3 is CASSSTDSSGETQYF. Here the CDR3 DNA reads TGTGCCAGCAGTTCTACGGACAGCTCCGGAGAGACCCAGTACTTC.

In this sample, this clonotype turned up many times. This chain uses TRBV20-1 with TRBJ2-1; D is unclear. Per germline, CDR1 DFQATT and CDR2 SNEGSKA (reference sequence). The CDR3 length is 15 residues. The V and J ends lost 0 bases and 4 bases respectively, with 13 bases between them. The CDR3 is CSARDARAGYNEQFF. The CDR3 region has the DNA TGCAGTGCTAGAGATGCAAGGGCCGGTTACAATGAGCAGTTCTTC.

This clonotype was seen ten or more times. The chain employs TRBV20-1 and TRBJ2-7; TRBD2 agrees at 11 bases. The CDR3 runs to 14 residues. Germline CDR1 and CDR2: DFQATT and SNEGSKA (reference sequence). With V trimmed by 3 bases and J by 3 bases, 4 bases remained unmatched. The CDR3 sequence: CSARDGTSGYEQYF. As DNA, the CDR3 is TGCAGTGCTAGGGACGGGACTAGCGGCTACGAGCAGTACTTC.

This clonotype was counted ten times or more. This chain links TRBV20-1 with TRBJ2-3; TRBD1 might be the D (6 bases). The V end lost 5 bases, the J end lost 1 base, and 13 bases lay between the germline ends. The length of the CDR3 is 14 residues. Germline CDR1 DFQATT, CDR2 SNEGSKA (reference sequence). The CDR3 loop reads CSASTGWGTDTQYF. CDR3 DNA sequence: TGCAGTGCTTCTACAGGGTGGGGCACAGATACGCAGTATTTT.

This clonotype was counted ten times or more. V usage is TRBV28 and J usage is TRBJ1-1; D possibly corresponds to TRBD1 (6 bases). The germline V gene has CDR1 MDHEN and CDR2 SYDVKM. V gave up 2 bases and J gave up 1 base, with 14 bases separating them. CDR3 length: 16 residues. The CDR3 spells CASSLGGGRPNTEAFF. Here the CDR3 DNA reads TGTGCCAGCAGTTTAGGTGGGGGCAGACCGAACACTGAAGCTTTCTTT.

This clonotype was counted at least ten times. The chain employs TRBV2 and TRBJ2-3; 7 bases are a match to TRBD1. This CDR3 region has 14 residues. CDR1 SNHLY and CDR2 FYNNEI come from the germline V gene. The junction had 3 bases not matched to a gene; V was cut back by 5 bases and J by 1 base. CDR3 in amino acids: CASSRQGGTDTQYF. CDR3 in DNA: TGTGCCAGCAGTCGACAGGGTGGCACAGATACGCAGTATTTT.

This clonotype was observed many times. This chain links TRBV2 with TRBJ1-1; possibly TRBD1 for D (5 bases). Germline-derived CDR1 and CDR2 are SNHLY and FYNNEI. Trimming stripped 3 bases from V and 10 bases from J, with 9 bases between. The CDR3 spans 11 residues. In DNA form, the CDR3 reads TGTGCCAGCAGTGAGGAAAGGGGAGCTTTCTTT. The encoded protein is CASSEERGAFF.

This clonotype was detected many times. The chain couples TRBV5-1 to TRBJ1-2; D may be TRBD1 (6 bases). Germline CDR1 reads SGHRS; CDR2 reads YFSETQ. The CDR3 extends over 15 amino acids. Trimming left V 5 bases short and J 0 bases short, with 14 bases between. CDR3 amino acids: CASRTETGANYGYTF. The DNA of the CDR3 is TGCGCCAGCAGAACCGAGACAGGAGCTAACTATGGCTACACCTTC.

This clonotype was counted a single time. The chain carries TRBV7-9 and TRBJ2-1; 11 bases line up with TRBD1. The ends lost 5 bases at V and 6 bases at J; junction bases unmatched: 3. The CDR3 contains 14 residues. Per germline, CDR1 SEHNR and CDR2 FQNEAQ (reference sequence). The CDR3 bases are TGTGCCAGCAGCCAGGGACAGGGGGTCAATGAGCAGTTCTTC. Amino acids: CASSQGQGVNEQFF.

The CDR3 loop reads CAWTAVGINEKLFF. The CDR3 nucleotides are TGTGCCTGGACGGCGGTAGGCATCAATGAAAAACTGTTTTTT. This rearrangement joins TRBV30 to TRBJ1-4, with D hard to call. V was shortened by 4 bases and J by 5 bases, with 14 bases between the two germline ends. From germline, CDR1 is GTSNPN and CDR2 SVGIG (reference sequence). The CDR3 spans 14 residues.

This clonotype was seen at least ten times. The chain combines TRBV3-1 with TRBJ2-7; 13 nucleotides line up with TRBD2. The CDR3 extends over 16 amino acids. Unmatched junction bases numbered 9, after V lost 6 bases and J lost 4 bases. From germline, CDR1 is LGHDT and CDR2 YNNKEL (reference sequence). The CDR3 is CASRSTRTSGSYEQYF. Written as DNA, the CDR3 is TGTGCCAGCAGATCCACGCGGACTAGCGGGAGTTACGAGCAGTACTTC.

The chain combines TRBV20-1 with TRBJ2-4; D is perhaps TRBD1 or TRBD2 (6 bases each). From germline, CDR1 is DFQATT and CDR2 SNEGSKA (reference sequence). V gave up 5 bases and J gave up 0 bases, with 8 bases separating them. There are 13 residues in the CDR3. CDR3 bases: TGCAGTGCTGGGGGGCTAGCCAAAAACATTCAGTACTTC. Protein sequence: CSAGGLAKNIQYF.

This clonotype was detected ten times or more. The J gene is TRBJ1-5, the V gene TRBV6-1, with a tentative D call TRBD1 (6 bases). The CDR3 sequence is 15 residues long. V lost 6 bases and J lost 2, with 14 bases in between. In germline, CDR1 is MNHNS, CDR2 SASEGT. CDR3 residues: CASSHTGPGNQPQHF. The CDR3 bases are TGTGCCAGCAGCCATACAGGGCCAGGCAATCAGCCCCAGCATTTT.

This clonotype was recorded at least ten times. V usage is TRBV6-4 and J usage is TRBJ2-7, with a weak D call TRBD1 (6 bases). The V gene's germline CDR1 is MRHNA and CDR2 SNTAGT. The germline V and J ends were trimmed by 8 bases and 1 base, with 15 bases remaining between them. This CDR3 is built from 14 residues. In DNA form, the CDR3 reads TGTGCCAGCGGGACACACAGAGGGTCCTACGAGCAGTACTTC. This translates into CASGTHRGSYEQYF.

This clonotype was seen at least ten times. DNA for the CDR3: TGTGCCAGCAGTCGCGGGCTCGAGCAGTACTTC. Translated, it gives CASSRGLEQYF. V usage is TRBV6-2 or TRBV6-3 and J usage is TRBJ2-7; perhaps TRBD2 as D (5 bases). V was pared by 5 bases and J by 6 bases, with 8 bases between. Germline CDR1 MNHEY, CDR2 SVGEGT. CDR3 length equals 11 residues.